This passage covers 15 T cell receptor beta chains from one sample sequenced in a study of Tregs in tolerant kidney transplant recipients. The protocol was immunoSEQ multiplex PCR, while the TCRdb copy is restricted to in-frame clones and leaves out a portion. This sample has some 62,000 clones, with about 98% found just once. The source material was Tregs from blood, sampled before the transplant. These receptor sequences come from a human donor who received a combined kidney and bone marrow transplant.

The chain recombines TRBV6-5 with TRBJ2-3, with D perhaps TRBD1 (5 bases). Trimming removed 2 bases at V and 0 bases at J, with 6 bases between. Germline CDR1 MNHEY, CDR2 SVGAGI. This CDR3 comprises 14 residues. Written as DNA, the CDR3 is TGTGCCAGCAGTTACGACAGAAGCACAGATACGCAGTATTTT. As protein: CASSYDRSTDTQYF.

This chain joins TRBV5-1 and TRBJ2-7; no firm D call. The CDR3 is made up of 17 amino acids. Germline V CDR1 and CDR2: SGHRS, YFSETQ. Trimming removed 0 bases at V and 0 bases at J, with 16 bases between. In nucleotides, the CDR3 is TGCGCCAGCAGCTTGGATCGTACAGACCGACCCTCCTACGAGCAGTACTTC. This encodes CASSLDRTDRPSYEQYF.

The chain uses TRBV4-3 and TRBJ2-5; TRBD2 might be the D (5 bases). Germline assignment: CDR1 LGHNA and CDR2 YSLEER. V lost 1 base to trimming and J lost 7 bases, with 13 bases between them. This CDR3 comprises 14 residues. CDR3 sequence (DNA): TGCGCCAGCAGCCAAGTGCGAGGGTCGGGGACCCAGTACTTC. Protein: CASSQVRGSGTQYF.

The CDR3 DNA reads TGCAGTGTTCACTACCGATACGAGCAGTACTTC. Translation: CSVHYRYEQYF. The J gene is TRBJ2-7, the V gene TRBV20-1; no clear D. The CDR3 sequence is 11 residues long. Germline V CDR1 and CDR2: DFQATT, SNEGSKA (reference sequence). Trimming left V 7 bases short and J 4 bases short, with 11 bases between.

The chain carries TRBV27 and TRBJ2-7, with 7 bases lining up with TRBD1. CDR3 size: 14 residues. Germline values: CDR1 MNHEY, CDR2 SMNVEV (reference sequence). V shed 5 bases, J shed 3 bases, and the junction held 7 bases outside the gene matches. The CDR3 sequence: CASSPYPGGYEQYF. CDR3 DNA: TGTGCCAGCAGTCCCTATCCAGGGGGCTACGAGCAGTACTTC.

The chain has TRBV2 and TRBJ2-4, with TRBD1 identical over 7 bases. The CDR3 is 17 amino acids. The germline CDR1 and CDR2 sequences are SNHLY and FYNNEI. V was clipped by 6 bases and J by 0 bases; unmatched bases: 11. In DNA, the CDR3 is TGTGCCAGCAGAGGCACAGGGGCCCATCCAGCCAAAAACATTCAGTACTTC. It encodes CASRGTGAHPAKNIQYF.

The rearrangement links TRBV7-9 to TRBJ2-5, with 9 positions matching TRBD2. CDR3 length equals 15 residues. With V trimmed by 5 bases and J by 5 bases, 9 bases remained unmatched. Germline values: CDR1 SEHNR, CDR2 FQNEAQ (reference sequence). The DNA for the CDR3 is TGTGCCAGCAGCCTCCGCGGGGGGGATGGGGAGACCCAGTACTTC. Translation gives CASSLRGGDGETQYF.

This chain uses TRBV18 with TRBJ2-7, with D possibly TRBD1 on 5 matching bases. Germline values: CDR1 KGHSH, CDR2 LQKENI. The V end lost 3 bases, the J end lost 2 bases, and 11 bases lay between the germline ends. The CDR3 runs to 14 residues. The CDR3 sequence: CASSPYTGTYEQYF. CDR3 nucleotide sequence: TGTGCCAGCTCACCCTATACAGGTACCTACGAGCAGTACTTC. The full variable domain, in which reference TRBV18 and TRBJ2-7 provide the parts outside the CDR3, is NAGVMQNPRHLVRRRGQEARLRCSPMKGHSHVYWYRQLPEEGLKFMVYLQKENIIDESGMPKERFSAEFPKEGPSILRIQQVVRGDSAAYFCASSPYTGTYEQYFGPGTRLTVT.

This rearrangement joins TRBV7-3 to TRBJ1-5, with D possibly TRBD1 on 5 matching bases. Trimming cost V 1 base and J 7 bases, with 17 bases left between them. Germline values: CDR1 SGHTA, CDR2 FQGTGA. This CDR3 is built from 16 residues. CDR3 region: CASSLKIRVRGQPQHF. CDR3 coding DNA: TGTGCCAGCAGCTTAAAAATCCGGGTCCGGGGGCAGCCCCAGCATTTT.

The chain recombines TRBV7-8 with TRBJ2-4, with TRBD2 matching over 10 bases. The CDR3 runs to 17 residues. The germline V gene has CDR1 SGHVS and CDR2 FQNEAQ. V trimming: 3 bases; J trimming: 4 bases; junction bases outside the gene matches: 9. The CDR3 is CASSFLSSGSWKNIQYF. The CDR3 coding sequence is TGTGCCAGCAGCTTCCTCTCTAGCGGGAGTTGGAAAAACATTCAGTACTTC.

This chain connects TRBV11-3 to TRBJ2-4, with 10 bases that match TRBD1. Trimming cost V 5 bases and J 6 bases; bases outside gene matches: 7. The CDR3 has 15 amino acids. CDR1 is SGHNT and CDR2 is YENEEA in the germline V gene. CDR3 DNA: TGTGCCAGCAGCCGACAGGGGGCGCGAGGAAACATTCAGTACTTC. This codes for CASSRQGARGNIQYF.

The genes are TRBV5-5 and TRBJ2-2, with 9 bases that match TRBD2. Trimming removed 4 bases from V and 5 bases from J; junction bases left unmatched: 6. In germline, CDR1 is SGHKS, CDR2 YYEKEE (reference sequence). The CDR3 runs 15 residues. The CDR3 nucleotides read TGTGCCAGCAGCACCCGACTAGCGGTTACCGGGGAGCTGTTTTTT. Translating gives CASSTRLAVTGELFF.

This chain joins TRBV21-1 and TRBJ2-1; the D segment call TRBD1 is taken from the table without a DNA check. TRBV21-1 is marked as a pseudogene. The CDR3 has 17 residues. CDR3 loop: CASSALTVDGGYNEQFF. The CDR3 DNA reads TGTGCCAGCAGCGCCCTTACAGTTGACGGTGGTTACAATGAGCAGTTCTTC.

J is TRBJ2-1 and V is TRBV19; 9 bases map to TRBD2. In germline, CDR1 is LNHDA, CDR2 SQIVND (reference sequence). The V and J ends lost 1 base and 4 bases, in that order; junction bases with no gene match: 5. The CDR3 has 16 residues. The CDR3 sequence: CASSIVSGRGYNEQFF. As DNA, the CDR3 is TGTGCCAGTAGTATAGTTAGCGGGAGAGGATACAATGAGCAGTTCTTC.

The V call is TRBV5-6, the J call TRBJ2-1; D call uncertain. Trimming pared 0 bases from V and 9 bases from J, leaving 4 bases between. Germline CDR1 is SGHDT and CDR2 is YYEEEE. This CDR3 is built from 11 residues. For the CDR3, the DNA is TGTGCCAGCAGCTTGGTTAGTGAGCAGTTCTTC. This gives the protein CASSLVSEQFF.